The 20 T cell receptor beta chains in this list originate from one sample, sequenced in a study of T-cell reconstitution after alpha-beta-depleted transplantation in children. The library targeted TCRbeta and was prepared with unique molecular identifiers. In TCRdb, the PCR reads were re-called with MiXCR into one record per CDR3 protein. Altogether fewer than 250,000 distinct CDR3 sequences are present, around a sixth being singletons, with the ten largest covering around two fifths. The source material was PBMCs, mostly from graft donor cells, sampled 360 days after TCRalphabeta/CD19-depleted stem cell transplant. Receptor source: a male patient between 2 and 10 years old who had a stem cell transplant for acute lymphoblastic leukemia, so the T cells may come from the graft donor.

This clonotype was seen a few times. The V and J genes are TRBV12-3 or TRBV12-4 and TRBJ2-7; 11 nucleotides match TRBD1. This CDR3 comprises 15 residues. With 5 bases clipped from V and 4 bases from J, the junction kept 7 bases outside the gene matches. For the CDR3, the DNA is TGTGCCAGCAGTCCCGGACAGGGGGCAGGTTACGAGCAGTACTTC. Protein sequence: CASSPGQGAGYEQYF.

DNA for the CDR3: TGTGCCATCAGTGTCAGAGAATTCACAGATACGCAGTATTTT. This encodes CAISVREFTDTQYF. The V and J genes are TRBV10-3 and TRBJ2-3; D gene uncertain. This CDR3 has 14 residues. Between the trimmed V and J ends, which lost 4 bases and 2 bases, there was a span of 10 bases. CDR1 ENHRY and CDR2 SYGVKD come from the germline V gene.

This clonotype was counted only a few times. The genes are TRBV13 and TRBJ2-7, with D unclear. The CDR3 loop spans 14 amino acids. V was trimmed by 7 bases and J by 0 bases, leaving 13 bases between them. From germline, CDR1 is PRHDT and CDR2 FYEKMQ (reference sequence). Here the CDR3 reads CASTYRAISYEQYF. The CDR3 nucleotides are TGTGCCAGCACCTACAGAGCCATCTCCTACGAGCAGTACTTC.

This clonotype was counted between two and nine times. The V call is TRBV6-5, the J call TRBJ1-3, with D maybe TRBD1 (5 bases). The CDR3 spans 17 residues. V was pared by 0 bases and J by 0 bases, with 12 bases between. From germline, CDR1 is MNHEY and CDR2 SVGAGI. The CDR3 region has the DNA TGTGCCAGCAGTTACTCGACCGGGACCGGCTCTGGAAACACCATATATTTT. Translation: CASSYSTGTGSGNTIYF.

V and J are TRBV20-1 and TRBJ2-7, with 9 bases aligning to TRBD1. Germline CDR1 is DFQATT and CDR2 is SNEGSKA (reference sequence). V shed 1 base, J shed 4 bases, and the junction held 2 bases outside the gene matches. The CDR3 sequence is 13 residues long. The CDR3 reads CSARGDRDYEQYF. CDR3 sequence (DNA): TGCAGTGCTAGAGGGGACAGGGATTACGAGCAGTACTTC.

The rearrangement links TRBV29-1 to TRBJ2-5, with D perhaps being TRBD1 or TRBD2 (6 bases each). V lost 1 base, J lost 4 bases, and 13 bases lay in between. CDR3 length: 14 amino acids. Germline-derived CDR1 and CDR2 are SQVTM and ANQGSEA. In DNA, the CDR3 is TGCAGCGTTGAAGTGAGGGGGGATCCAGAGACCCAGTACTTC. Its translation: CSVEVRGDPETQYF.

V gene TRBV5-1 combines with J gene TRBJ2-7; a weak D match, TRBD1 (5 bases). The germline V and J ends were trimmed by 2 bases and 2 bases, with 8 bases remaining between them. Germline V CDR1 and CDR2: SGHRS, YFSETQ. The CDR3 loop spans 13 amino acids. The CDR3 region is CASSFGQAYEQYF. In nucleotides, the CDR3 is TGCGCCAGCAGCTTTGGACAAGCCTACGAGCAGTACTTC. The full variable domain, with the rest looked up from reference TRBV5-1 and TRBJ2-7, is KAGVTQTPRYLIKTRGQQVTLSCSPISGHRSVSWYQQTPGQGLQFLFEYFSETQRNKGNFPGRFSGRQFSNSRSEMNVSTLELGDSALYLCASSFGQAYEQYFGPGTRLTVT.

This clonotype came up many times. The chain uses TRBV5-6 and TRBJ2-1; D may be TRBD1 (6 bases). Between the trimmed V and J ends, which lost 0 bases and 8 bases, there was a span of 9 bases. The CDR3 is 13 residues long. Germline CDR1 reads SGHDT; CDR2 reads YYEEEE. The CDR3 DNA reads as TGTGCCAGCAGCTTGGTTGGGGGCGATGAGCAGTTCTTC. Protein sequence: CASSLVGGDEQFF.

This clonotype was seen a few times. The CDR3 region has the DNA TGTGCCAGCAGCCCAATATTGGGACAGGGCAGCGATGAGCAGTTCTTC. It codes for CASSPILGQGSDEQFF. This chain uses TRBV4-2 with TRBJ2-1; 9 nucleotides align to TRBD1. The J segment lost 8 bases and the V segment lost 4 bases, leaving 12 bases of the junction unmatched. The CDR3 sequence is 16 residues long. Germline loops: CDR1 LGHNA, CDR2 YNFKEQ.

The chain has TRBV7-2 and TRBJ2-1, with D possibly TRBD2 on 6 matching bases. CDR1 and CDR2 from the germline V gene are SGHTA and FQGNSA. This CDR3 has 18 residues. V was shortened by 0 bases and J by 0 bases, with 15 bases between the two germline ends. CDR3 loop: CASSLAGGGTLSYNEQFF. The CDR3 region has the DNA TGTGCCAGCAGCTTAGCGGGGGGTGGGACCCTCTCCTACAATGAGCAGTTCTTC. Full variable domain (missing parts from reference TRBV7-2 and TRBJ2-1): GAGVSQSPSNKVTEKGKDVELRCDPISGHTALYWYRQSLGQGLEFLIYFQGNSAPDKSGLPSDRFSAERTGGSVSTLTIQRTQQEDSAVYLCASSLAGGGTLSYNEQFFGPGTRLTVL.

This clonotype was detected only a few times. This sequence joins TRBV10-3 and TRBJ2-7; 10 nucleotides match TRBD1. CDR1 and CDR2 from the germline V gene are ENHRY and SYGVKD. V trimming: 8 bases; J trimming: 2 bases; junction bases outside the gene matches: 9. The CDR3 consists of 15 residues. This chain's CDR3 is CAISLGQGTPYEQYF. The CDR3, as DNA: TGTGCCATCTCCCTGGGACAGGGGACCCCCTACGAGCAGTACTTC.

This clonotype was detected only a few times. This chain joins TRBV28 and TRBJ2-1, with TRBD2 matching 14 bases. Germline loops: CDR1 MDHEN, CDR2 SYDVKM. The CDR3 is 16 amino acids. The V segment lost 6 bases and the J segment 9 bases; nucleotides outside the gene matches: 10. This CDR3 reads CASSKGTSGSWGEQFF. For the CDR3, the DNA is TGTGCCAGCAGCAAGGGGACTAGCGGGAGTTGGGGTGAGCAGTTCTTC.

The V call is TRBV4-3, the J call TRBJ2-1, with a possible D match to TRBD1 (5 bases). This CDR3 is built from 12 residues. Per the germline V gene, CDR1 is LGHNA and CDR2 is YSLEER. Trimming pared 2 bases from V and 8 bases from J, leaving 7 bases between. The CDR3 sequence: CASSQIGDEQFF. The CDR3 bases are TGCGCCAGCAGCCAAATAGGGGATGAGCAGTTCTTC.

The chain carries TRBV30 and TRBJ2-7, with 7 bases fitting TRBD2. This CDR3 is built from 13 residues. J gave up 3 bases and V 5 bases, and 7 bases lay outside the gene matches. Germline V lookup: CDR1 GTSNPN, CDR2 SVGIG (reference sequence). CDR3 loop: CAWAPGGDYEQYF. CDR3 DNA: TGTGCCTGGGCGCCTGGGGGGGACTACGAGCAGTACTTC.

This clonotype is a singleton in its sample. The rearrangement uses TRBV6-2 or TRBV6-3 and TRBJ2-1; D may correspond to TRBD1 or TRBD2 (5 bases each). The V end was cut by 4 bases, the J end by 8 bases, with 24 bases between. Germline CDR1 reads MNHEY; CDR2 reads SVGEGT. The CDR3 consists of 17 residues. For the CDR3, the DNA is TGTGCCAGCAGTTCCCTGAGGGGTAGGAGGCCAATGTATGAGCAGTTCTTC. This sequence encodes CASSSLRGRRPMYEQFF.

The J gene is TRBJ2-7, the V gene TRBV5-1, with 8 bases fitting TRBD1. This CDR3 comprises 13 residues. J was trimmed by 4 bases and V by 0 bases; bases with no gene match: 0. Per germline, CDR1 SGHRS and CDR2 YFSETQ. CDR3 residues: CASSLGTGYEQYF. DNA for the CDR3: TGCGCCAGCAGCTTGGGGACAGGGTACGAGCAGTACTTC. The complete variable domain, with remaining parts taken from reference TRBV5-1 and TRBJ2-7, reads KAGVTQTPRYLIKTRGQQVTLSCSPISGHRSVSWYQQTPGQGLQFLFEYFSETQRNKGNFPGRFSGRQFSNSRSEMNVSTLELGDSALYLCASSLGTGYEQYFGPGTRLTVT.

This rearrangement joins TRBV28 to TRBJ1-3; D gene ambiguous. The germline V and J ends were trimmed by 1 base and 0 bases, with 10 bases remaining between them. Germline V gene data show CDR1 as MDHEN and CDR2 as SYDVKM. This CDR3 has 16 amino acids. CDR3 nucleotides: TGTGCCAGCAGTTTATCGACACCGAGCTCTGGAAACACCATATATTTT. This codes for CASSLSTPSSGNTIYF.

The CDR3 coding sequence is TGCGCCAGCAGCTTGGATTGGAAAAGCTCTCTCGAAAAACTGTTTTTT. Its translation is CASSLDWKSSLEKLFF. The genes are TRBV5-1 and TRBJ1-4; D gene ambiguous. This CDR3 comprises 16 residues. Germline CDR1 and CDR2: SGHRS and YFSETQ. V gave up 0 bases and J gave up 8 bases, with 17 bases separating them.

This clonotype was found many times. CDR3 protein: CASSPPGTGDGYTF. CDR3 sequence (DNA): TGTGCCAGCAGCCCACCCGGGACAGGGGATGGCTACACCTTC. V usage is TRBV27 and J usage is TRBJ1-2, with 10 bases fitting TRBD1. The CDR3 has 14 amino acids. Per germline, CDR1 MNHEY and CDR2 SMNVEV (reference sequence). V was clipped by 6 bases and J by 6 bases; unmatched bases: 7.

This clonotype has a handful of counts. V usage is TRBV12-3 or TRBV12-4 and J usage is TRBJ2-3, with 9 bases aligning to TRBD1. CDR3 length: 15 amino acids. The ends lost 3 bases at V and 3 bases at J; junction bases unmatched: 4. The CDR3 spells CASSLGDRDTDTQYF. CDR3 nucleotides: TGTGCCAGCAGTTTGGGGGACAGGGATACAGATACGCAGTATTTT.